This TCR beta chain was identified in a study of blood T cells in healthy people across ages. Study-wide results and caveats: Diversity was estimated from one million T cells, and these estimates were considered underestimates.

A second PCR, run for about 6 to 11 cycles, used a sample-barcoded 5' primer plus a J-beta primer mix. TCRdb re-called the 5' RACE reads through MiXCR, storing one row per CDR3 protein. The sample yields about 570,000 distinct CDR3 sequences, approximately 27% seen once. This clonotype was seen a handful of times. Antigen unknown. This receptor was identified in a woman aged 65 to 85 in good health. Sequences were obtained from blood.

CDR3 DNA sequence: TGCAGCGCAGCGGCAGGGGGTGTTTTGGGTGGCTACACCTTC. Translated, it gives CSAAAGGVLGGYTF. V gene TRBV29-1 combines with J gene TRBJ1-2; 7 bases match TRBD1. V shed 7 bases and J 7 bases; nucleotides not matched to a gene: 15. The germline CDR1 and CDR2 sequences are SQVTM and ANQGSEA. CDR3 length: 14 amino acids.